The 20 T cell receptor beta chains below all came from one sample that was sequenced in a study of control samples from healthy donors and cancer patients. Some clones are missing from TCRdb's copy, which holds only in-frame ones; the method was immunoSEQ multiplex PCR. The repertoire holds 170,000 or so clones, with about nine tenths as singletons. The specimen was blood. These receptors originate from a woman aged 40-49 years in good health.

This clone was seen once. V is TRBV27 and J is TRBJ1-4; D is undetermined. CDR3 size: 14 residues. Looked up from germline, CDR1 is MNHEY and CDR2 is SMNVEV (reference sequence). V was trimmed by 6 bases and J by 0 bases, leaving 8 bases between them. This CDR3 is CASRKIATNEKLFF. For the CDR3, the DNA is TGTGCCAGCAGAAAGATTGCAACTAATGAAAAACTGTTTTTT.

The CDR3 DNA is TGTGCCAGCAGTTTGCGGGAGGATGACACTGAAGCTTTCTTT. This translates into CASSLREDDTEAFF. The chain uses TRBV6-5 and TRBJ1-1; D is uncertain. This CDR3 contains 14 residues. Germline CDR1 MNHEY, CDR2 SVGAGI. With 4 bases removed from V and 3 bases from J, the gap between germline ends came to 12 bases.

The chain has TRBV3-1 (or the pseudogene TRBV3-2) and TRBJ2-1; D is possibly TRBD2 (6 bases). Looked up from germline, CDR1 is LGHDT and CDR2 is YNNKEL (reference sequence). The CDR3 is 15 residues long. V dropped 4 bases and J dropped 0 bases, with 10 bases sitting between them. CDR3 DNA: TGTGCCAGCAGCCGGAGGGGTTCCTCCTACAATGAGCAGTTCTTC. It yields the protein CASSRRGSSYNEQFF.

The V and J genes are TRBV7-3 and TRBJ1-1, with D unresolved. The V end was cut by 5 bases, the J end by 5 bases, with 15 bases between. CDR1 and CDR2 from the germline V gene are SGHTA and FQGTGA. This CDR3 contains 14 residues. CDR3 region: CASSPAGVATEAFF. The CDR3 region has the DNA TGTGCCAGCAGCCCCGCCGGTGTGGCGACTGAAGCTTTCTTT.

The CDR3 DNA sequence: TGTGCCAGCACCCAAGTAGCAAACAATGAGCAGTTCTTC. This gives the protein CASTQVANNEQFF. The chain has TRBV6-5 and TRBJ2-1; no definite D call. V was pared by 7 bases and J by 5 bases, with 12 bases between. Germline assignment: CDR1 MNHEY and CDR2 SVGAGI. This CDR3 comprises 13 residues.

J is TRBJ1-2 and V is TRBV4-1; no firm D call. The CDR3 loop spans 15 amino acids. CDR1 and CDR2 (germline): MGHRA, YSYEKL. V dropped 0 bases and J dropped 1 base, with 9 bases sitting between them. CDR3 amino acids: CASSQDPMGNYGYTF. The CDR3 DNA follows: TGCGCCAGCAGCCAAGACCCCATGGGTAACTATGGCTACACCTTC.

This clone has a single count. The chain uses TRBV5-1 and TRBJ2-5; TRBD2 is a possible D gene (6 bases). Germline values: CDR1 SGHRS, CDR2 YFSETQ. The V end lost 4 bases, the J end lost 2 bases, and 12 bases lay between the germline ends. The CDR3 totals 14 residues. The CDR3 nucleotides are TGCGCCAGCAGCCTCCAGGGAGGACAAGAGACCCAGTACTTC. It specifies CASSLQGGQETQYF.

This clone was detected once. The rearrangement uses TRBV11-2 and TRBJ1-1; D is unresolved. This CDR3 is 12 amino acids long. V lost 1 base and J lost 7, with 7 bases in between. From germline, CDR1 is SGHAT and CDR2 FQNNGV. Written as DNA, the CDR3 is TGTGCCAGCAGCTTAGCGGGCCGTGAAGCTTTCTTT. This translates into CASSLAGREAFF.

V usage is TRBV7-2 and J usage is TRBJ2-2, with a weak D call TRBD2 (6 bases). Between the trimmed V and J ends, which lost 5 bases and 7 bases, there was a span of 26 bases. The CDR3 sequence is 18 residues long. Germline V gene data show CDR1 as SGHTA and CDR2 as FQGNSA. The CDR3 DNA sequence: TGTGCCAGCAGCCCCCAGCGGTCCGTCTACGGGGGTATCGGGGAGCTGTTTTTT. Protein product: CASSPQRSVYGGIGELFF.

The gene calls are TRBV18 and TRBJ2-5; 9 nucleotides align to TRBD2. The CDR3 is made up of 16 amino acids. The V gene's germline CDR1 is KGHSH and CDR2 LQKENI. J was trimmed by 2 bases and V by 2 bases; bases with no gene match: 6. In nucleotides, the CDR3 is TGTGCCAGCTCACCAACGCTCGCGGGGGGGCAAGAGACCCAGTACTTC. Its translation is CASSPTLAGGQETQYF.

This chain links TRBV19 with TRBJ2-2, with 8 bases that match TRBD1. CDR1 LNHDA and CDR2 SQIVND come from the germline V gene (reference sequence). After removal of 5 bases from V and 6 bases from J, the junction contained 5 bases not matched to a gene. CDR3 length: 14 residues. CDR3 bases: TGTGCCAGTAGTTACAGGGGGTTGGCCGGGGAGCTGTTTTTT. This codes for CASSYRGLAGELFF.

The chain is built from TRBV23-1 and TRBJ2-2; TRBD1 might be the D (5 bases). TRBV23-1 belongs to the ORF category, with a function that is uncertain. This CDR3 region has 15 residues. V lost 2 bases to trimming and J lost 3 bases, with 10 bases between them. The CDR3 protein is CASSQGPGYTGELFF. The DNA of the CDR3 is TGCGCCAGCAGTCAAGGCCCAGGGTACACCGGGGAGCTGTTTTTT.

The V and J genes are TRBV10-3 and TRBJ2-7; D not certain. The CDR3 has 14 residues. The germline V gene has CDR1 ENHRY and CDR2 SYGVKD. The germline V and J ends were trimmed by 3 bases and 6 bases, with 15 bases remaining between them. CDR3 DNA sequence: TGTGCCATCAGTGACGTGGGGTCTCGGCCCGAGCAGTACTTC. It specifies CAISDVGSRPEQYF.

The chain recombines TRBV5-1 with TRBJ1-1; no clear D. The V end was cut by 0 bases, the J end by 6 bases, with 12 bases between. Germline loops: CDR1 SGHRS, CDR2 YFSETQ. There are 14 residues in the CDR3. The CDR3 spells CASSLGDAGAEAFF. DNA of the CDR3: TGCGCCAGCAGCTTGGGCGATGCAGGTGCTGAAGCTTTCTTT.

V usage is TRBV19 and J usage is TRBJ1-5, with TRBD1 identical over 12 bases. The CDR3 length is 17 residues. Germline V gene data show CDR1 as LNHDA and CDR2 as SQIVND (reference sequence). V shed 3 bases, J shed 2 bases, and the junction held 5 bases outside the gene matches. The CDR3 DNA reads TGTGCCAGTAGTATGGGGACAGGGGGCTGGGGCAATCAGCCCCAGCATTTT. Protein product: CASSMGTGGWGNQPQHF.

The J gene is TRBJ1-5, the V gene TRBV28; possible D gene TRBD1, 6 bases. Germline V gene sequence: CDR1 MDHEN, CDR2 SYDVKM. V was trimmed by 5 bases and J by 6 bases, leaving 17 bases between them. The length of the CDR3 is 15 residues. As DNA, the CDR3 is TGTGCCAGCAGTCCAGGGACAAGCAGAAGTCAGCCCCAGCATTTT. It yields the protein CASSPGTSRSQPQHF.

Of note for this clone: One end of the junction is discordant with germline, which a read error may explain. The V call is TRBV5-1, the J call TRBJ2-5; D uncertain. The CDR3 contains 13 residues. The germline gives CDR1 SGHRS, CDR2 YFSETQ. DNA for the CDR3: TGCGCCGGCAGCTTGTTGGTCCAAGAGACCCAGTACTTC. It translates to CAGSLLVQETQYF.

The genes are TRBV6-5 and TRBJ2-3, with D unresolved. The CDR3 runs to 13 residues. CDR1 is MNHEY, CDR2 SVGAGI, per germline. V lost 4 bases and J lost 0, with 5 bases in between. CDR3 DNA: TGTGCCAGCAGTTTGATTAGCACAGATACGCAGTATTTT. It encodes CASSLISTDTQYF.

CDR3 in DNA: TGTGCCAGCAGCTTCGGACAGTCGAATTCACCCCTCCACTTT. Its translation: CASSFGQSNSPLHF. The J gene is TRBJ1-6, the V gene TRBV7-8, with D perhaps matching TRBD1 (6 bases). V lost 3 bases and J 7 bases, leaving 10 bases between the germline ends. This CDR3 comprises 14 residues. Germline V lookup: CDR1 SGHVS, CDR2 FQNEAQ. The full variable domain, with the rest looked up from reference TRBV7-8 and TRBJ1-6, is GAGVSQSPRYKVAKRGQDVALRCDPISGHVSLFWYQQALGQGPEFLTYFQNEAQLDKSGLPSDRFFAERPEGSVSTLKIQRTQQEDSAVYLCASSFGQSNSPLHFGNGTRLTVT.

The CDR3 sequence: CASSPLTGGTEAFF. The CDR3 nucleotides are TGTGCCAGCAGTCCTCTGACAGGGGGTACTGAAGCTTTCTTT. V usage is TRBV6-5 and J usage is TRBJ1-1; TRBD1 aligns across 9 bases. Germline values: CDR1 MNHEY, CDR2 SVGAGI. The CDR3 is made up of 14 amino acids. J gave up 5 bases and V 5 bases, and 6 bases lay outside the gene matches.